The entry below gives a single TCR beta chain sequence along with its context. The antigen remains undetermined. The sample comes from a study of cytomegalovirus exposure and HLA in healthy donors. Study results and caveats: Links to common viral pathogens appeared, in a later analysis, for several of the most significant clusters. Reports described diagnosis of cytomegalovirus status by the classifier as highly specific and sensitive.

The CDR3 is 14 residues long. V gave up 5 bases and J gave up 0 bases, with 8 bases separating them. Germline V gene lookup returns CDR1 SGHTA and CDR2 FQGNSA. This PCR relied on a set of 60 Vbeta primers and 13 Jbeta primers. Clones were sequenced by immunoSEQ multiplex PCR, and TCRdb holds only the in-frame ones, with some missing. The repertoire holds fewer than 65,000 clones, with 70% to 85% as singletons. The chain links TRBV7-2 to TRBJ1-3; D is perhaps TRBD1 (6 bases). This clonotype was sampled from a woman aged 40-49 years in good health and CMV-seropositive. Sequenced: PBMCs. The CDR3 is CASSLDSSGNTIYF. The CDR3 DNA reads TGTGCCAGCAGCCTGGACAGCTCTGGAAACACCATATATTTT.